The text below deals with one T cell receptor (beta chain). This record belongs to a study of blood T cell repertoires in COVID-19. In the authors' workflow: Scientists estimated how many nucleated cells there were by amplifying reference gene primers. Data came from immunoSEQ multiplex PCR; TCRdb stores just in-frame clones and leaves some out. V and J calls and clone size are as listed in that table; D and trimming were resolved from the DNA. This sample has 160,000 or so clones, with more than 75% found just once. The germline V gene has CDR1 SGHRS and CDR2 YFSETQ. The CDR3 loop spans 14 amino acids. J lost 7 bases, V lost 2 bases, and 5 bases had no gene match.

The V call is TRBV5-1, the J call TRBJ2-1; 8 nucleotides match TRBD2. This sequence was found in a human donor with acute COVID-19. The donor label of this sample is uncertain. Specimen: PBMCs or T cells enriched from blood (not recorded which). The DNA of the CDR3 is TGCGCCAGCAGCTTCGGGGGGGCCTTAAATGAGCAGTTCTTC. Residues: CASSFGGALNEQFF.